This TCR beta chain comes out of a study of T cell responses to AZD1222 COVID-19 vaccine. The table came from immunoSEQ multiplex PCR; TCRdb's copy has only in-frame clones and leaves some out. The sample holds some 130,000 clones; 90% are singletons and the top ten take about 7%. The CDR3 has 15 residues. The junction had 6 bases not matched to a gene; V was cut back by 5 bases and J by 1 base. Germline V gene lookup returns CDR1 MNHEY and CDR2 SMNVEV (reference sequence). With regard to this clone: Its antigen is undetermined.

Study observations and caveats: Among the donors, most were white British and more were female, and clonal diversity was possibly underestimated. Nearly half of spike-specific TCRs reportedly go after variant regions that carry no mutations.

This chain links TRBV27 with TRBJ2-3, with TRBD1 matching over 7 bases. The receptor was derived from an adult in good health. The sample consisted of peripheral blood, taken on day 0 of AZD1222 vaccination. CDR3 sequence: CASSKGAGGTDTQYF. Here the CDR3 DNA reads TGTGCCAGCAGTAAGGGGGCAGGAGGCACAGATACGCAGTATTTT.